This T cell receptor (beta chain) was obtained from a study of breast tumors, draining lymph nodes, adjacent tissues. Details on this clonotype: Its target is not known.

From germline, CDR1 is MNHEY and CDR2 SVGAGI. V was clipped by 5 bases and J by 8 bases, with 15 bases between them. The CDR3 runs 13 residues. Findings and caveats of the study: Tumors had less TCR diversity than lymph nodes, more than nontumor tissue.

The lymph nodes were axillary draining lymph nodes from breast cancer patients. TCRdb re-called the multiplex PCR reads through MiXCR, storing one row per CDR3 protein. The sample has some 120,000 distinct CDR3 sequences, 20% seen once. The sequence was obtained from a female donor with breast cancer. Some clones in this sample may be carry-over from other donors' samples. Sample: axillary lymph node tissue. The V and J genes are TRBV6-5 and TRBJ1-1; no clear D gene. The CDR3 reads CASSQGWREEAFF. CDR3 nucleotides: TGTGCCAGCAGTCAAGGATGGAGAGAAGAAGCTTTCTTT.